A selection of T cell receptor beta chains follows, all from one sample in a study of T cells after yellow fever vaccination. One entry per CDR3 protein, called by TCRdb with MiXCR from the 5' RACE reads. The profile shows approximately 550,000 distinct CDR3 sequences, under 25% of them singletons. The source material was PBMCs, sampled 15 days after the yellow fever booster vaccination. The receptors were gathered from a man aged 25-45 years who received the YFV17D yellow fever vaccine. The CDR3 runs from the conserved cysteine through the conserved F or W. Each record gives: J gene, V gene, D gene, clone size, CDR3 protein, CDR3 DNA. A D gene is named only where the DNA matches it firmly. Clone size, where shown, is once, few, many, or a class for clones that have expanded.

j_call: TRBJ2-3
v_call: TRBV12-3/TRBV12-4
d_call: -
clone_size: -
cdr3_aa: CASSPSSPRGQPQYF
cdr3_nt: TGTGCCAGCAGTCCCTCATCACCCCGGGGTCAGCCCCAGTATTTT

j_call: TRBJ1-5
v_call: TRBV6-2/TRBV6-3
d_call: -
clone_size: -
cdr3_aa: CASSPTEAHQPQHF
cdr3_nt: TGTGCCAGCAGCCCGACAGAGGCTCATCAGCCCCAGCATTTT

j_call: TRBJ2-1
v_call: TRBV20-1
d_call: TRBD2
clone_size: -
cdr3_aa: CSARIAGVLNEQFF
cdr3_nt: TGCAGTGCTAGAATAGCGGGAGTTTTGAATGAGCAGTTCTTC

j_call: TRBJ2-3
v_call: TRBV7-8
d_call: TRBD2
clone_size: few
cdr3_aa: CASSSYVGTSGTGDTQYF
cdr3_nt: TGTGCCAGCAGCTCATACGTGGGGACTAGCGGTACAGGAGATACGCAGTATTTT

j_call: TRBJ1-1
v_call: TRBV6-1
d_call: -
clone_size: -
cdr3_aa: CAVTGGVGNTEAFF
cdr3_nt: TGTGCCGTTACGGGCGGGGTCGGGAACACTGAAGCTTTCTTT

j_call: TRBJ2-7
v_call: TRBV27
d_call: -
clone_size: -
cdr3_aa: CASSLFPRTGQTYEQYF
cdr3_nt: TGTGCCAGCAGTTTATTTCCCAGAACAGGGCAGACCTACGAGCAGTACTTC

j_call: TRBJ2-3
v_call: TRBV7-2
d_call: -
clone_size: many
cdr3_aa: CASSPSQDTQYF
cdr3_nt: TGTGCCAGCTCACCATCCCAAGATACGCAGTATTTT

j_call: TRBJ1-1
v_call: TRBV6-1
d_call: -
clone_size: once
cdr3_aa: CASMGFGSWPKTEAFF
cdr3_nt: TGTGCCAGCATGGGGTTTGGGTCTTGGCCGAAGACTGAAGCTTTCTTT

j_call: TRBJ1-5
v_call: TRBV28
d_call: -
clone_size: few
cdr3_aa: CASRGSQPQHF
cdr3_nt: TGTGCCAGCAGGGGTTCTCAGCCCCAGCATTTT

j_call: TRBJ2-5
v_call: TRBV5-6
d_call: -
clone_size: -
cdr3_aa: CASSLVSGSETQYF
cdr3_nt: TGTGCCAGCAGCTTGGTTTCGGGATCAGAGACCCAGTACTTC

j_call: TRBJ1-4
v_call: TRBV19
d_call: -
clone_size: -
cdr3_aa: CASSILPLGNEKLFF
cdr3_nt: TGTGCCAGTAGTATCTTACCTCTTGGGAATGAAAAACTGTTTTTT

j_call: TRBJ2-2
v_call: TRBV4-1
d_call: -
clone_size: -
cdr3_aa: CASSQDSTGELFF
cdr3_nt: TGCGCCAGCAGCCAAGATTCAACCGGGGAGCTGTTTTTT

j_call: TRBJ2-5
v_call: TRBV5-1
d_call: TRBD1
clone_size: -
cdr3_aa: CASSGGQAAQETQYF
cdr3_nt: TGCGCCAGCAGTGGGGGACAGGCCGCACAAGAGACCCAGTACTTC

j_call: TRBJ1-1
v_call: TRBV5-1
d_call: -
clone_size: few
cdr3_aa: CASCPDTGEAFF
cdr3_nt: TGCGCCAGCTGTCCGGACACGGGTGAAGCTTTCTTT

j_call: TRBJ2-3
v_call: TRBV4-3
d_call: TRBD2
clone_size: -
cdr3_aa: CASSQSLAGEFGDTQYF
cdr3_nt: TGCGCCAGCAGCCAATCATTAGCGGGAGAATTTGGAGATACGCAGTATTTT

j_call: TRBJ2-5
v_call: TRBV24-1
d_call: -
clone_size: -
cdr3_aa: CATSDSILHATRYF
cdr3_nt: TGTGCCACCAGTGATTCCATCCTGCATGCGACCCGGTACTTC